Included here is one T cell receptor (beta chain) sequence, with context. Its target is unknown. This sample is drawn from a study of identical twins. Whole-study results and caveats: The more abundant beta clonotypes in cord blood had fewer insertions, and memory repertoires did not show this.

TCRdb recomputed calls from the 5' RACE reads with MiXCR, one row per CDR3 protein. The table has approximately 700,000 distinct CDR3 sequences, about 20% seen once; the top ten hold roughly 13%. The V end lost 0 bases, the J end lost 1 base, and 3 bases lay between the germline ends. The CDR3 covers 14 residues. Germline CDR1 is KGHDR and CDR2 is SFDVKD. The data were also submitted as part of a second study, on T cells expressing NK-cell markers.

The receptor was isolated from a young woman in good health. J is TRBJ1-5 and V is TRBV24-1, with D unresolved. The source material was PBMCs. For the CDR3, the DNA is TGTGCCACCAGTGATTTGGACAGCAATCAGCCCCAGCATTTT. Protein: CATSDLDSNQPQHF.